These T cell receptor beta chains were read from a single sample in a study of blood T cell repertoires in COVID-19. Here immunoSEQ multiplex PCR was the method, and the copy in TCRdb shows in-frame clones only, minus some. The profile covers about 440,000 clones, with roughly 88% appearing a single time and roughly an eighth taken by the ten largest. Material: peripheral blood. The receptors were gathered from a woman aged 45 to 65 with COVID-19, enrolled during active disease. Both conserved end residues are part of each CDR3. D genes are given only for firm matches. Size is omitted from some rows. Given values are once, few, many or a class for expanded clones.

V gene,D gene,clone size,J gene,CDR3 DNA,CDR3 protein
TRBV18,TRBD1,NA,TRBJ2-7,TGTGCCAGCTCACTTCGGACAGGGGCCTTAACCTACGAGCAGTACTTC,CASSLRTGALTYEQYF
TRBV28,NA,NA,TRBJ1-5,TGTGCCAGCAGTTTATCATGGAGCACCCAGCATTTT,CASSLSWSTQHF
TRBV24-1,TRBD1,once,TRBJ1-2,TGTGCCACCAGTGACTTCGACAGGGGCTATGGCTACACCTTC,CATSDFDRGYGYTF
TRBV3-1/TRBV3-2,TRBD1,NA,TRBJ1-1,TGTGCCAGCAGCCAAGGGAACCCCGGGGACAGGCCAAACACTGAAGCTTTCTTT,CASSQGNPGDRPNTEAFF
TRBV7-3,TRBD1,NA,TRBJ2-7,TGTGCCAGCAGCTTAGCGGACAGGGGGGCCGAGCAGTACTTC,CASSLADRGAEQYF
TRBV12-3/TRBV12-4,NA,NA,TRBJ1-6,TGTGCCAGCAGTTTAGGCGGATTAAGACCCCTCCACTTT,CASSLGGLRPLHF
TRBV2,TRBD2,NA,TRBJ2-1,TGTGCCAGCAGCGGCCGGGGGGGGCTAAATGAGCAGTTCTTC,CASSGRGGLNEQFF
TRBV5-1,NA,NA,TRBJ1-6,TGCGCCAGCAGCTTGACACAATGGAATTCACCCCTCCACTTT,CASSLTQWNSPLHF
TRBV4-1,TRBD1,NA,TRBJ2-3,TGCGCCAGCAGCCAAGATCCCGGACAGGGGCTGACAGATACGCAGTATTTT,CASSQDPGQGLTDTQYF
TRBV28,TRBD1,NA,TRBJ1-1,TGTGCCAGCAGTCCCCCGACAGGGGGCGGGGGTGAAGCTTTCTTT,CASSPPTGGGGEAFF
TRBV20-1,NA,NA,TRBJ2-3,TGCAGTGCTAGGACGGGTGCCTCGCAGTATTTT,CSARTGASQYF
TRBV10-3,NA,NA,TRBJ2-7,TGTGCCATCAGTGATAAAATGGGCCAAAGCTCCTACGAGCAGTACTTC,CAISDKMGQSSYEQYF
TRBV12-3/TRBV12-4,NA,NA,TRBJ1-2,TGTGCCAGCCGCGGGTTGGCTAACTATGGCTACACCTTC,CASRGLANYGYTF
TRBV6-5,NA,NA,TRBJ1-1,TGTGCCAGCAGTTCATACACTGAAGCTTTCTTT,CASSSYTEAFF
TRBV6-6,TRBD1,NA,TRBJ1-5,TGTGCCAGCACCATGGACAGGGGGAGCAATCAGCCCCAGCATTTT,CASTMDRGSNQPQHF
TRBV24-1,NA,NA,TRBJ1-1,TGTGCCACCAGTCAAGCAAACACTGAAGCTTTCTTT,CATSQANTEAFF
TRBV7-2,NA,NA,TRBJ1-2,TGTGCCAGCACCCTTAGCGGACTAGAATTCTATGGCTACACCTTC,CASTLSGLEFYGYTF
TRBV6-5,NA,NA,TRBJ1-1,TGTGCCAGCAGTTACAGGGGCAACACTGAAGCTTTCTTT,CASSYRGNTEAFF
TRBV21-1,NA,NA,TRBJ2-7,TGTGCCAGCAGCTCATGTGGACACCGTTTTAGCTCCTACGAGCAGTACTTC,CASSSCGHRFSSYEQYF
TRBV15,TRBD2,NA,TRBJ2-1,TGTGCCACCAGCCTCGGACTAGCCGACAATGAGCAGTTCTTC,CATSLGLADNEQFF
TRBV25-1,NA,few,TRBJ1-1,TGTGCCAGCTGTGTGAGCGGTGGCACTGAAGCTTTCTTT,CASCVSGGTEAFF
TRBV15,NA,once,TRBJ1-1,TGTGCCACCAGCAGAGATCAAATAGGGGTGACTGAAGCTTTCTTT,CATSRDQIGVTEAFF
TRBV7-9,TRBD1,once,TRBJ1-4,TGTGCCAGCAGCTTGGGGGACAGGGATCATGAAAAACTGTTTTTT,CASSLGDRDHEKLFF
TRBV19,NA,once,TRBJ1-5,TGTGCCAGTAGCCTTACAGGGTCCAATCAGCCCCAGCATTTT,CASSLTGSNQPQHF
TRBV2,NA,NA,TRBJ1-3,TGTGCCAGCGGCGGCTCTGGAAACACCATATATTTT,CASGGSGNTIYF
TRBV23-1,TRBD1,NA,TRBJ1-2,TGCGCCAGCAGTCACCCCGCGGGAACGGACAGGGGGCTGGGTGCCTATGGCTACACCTTC,CASSHPAGTDRGLGAYGYTF
TRBV18,NA,NA,TRBJ1-4,TGTGCCAGCTCACCCGTAAGCGAAGGTGAAAAACTGTTTTTT,CASSPVSEGEKLFF
TRBV12-5,TRBD1,NA,TRBJ2-2,TGTGCTAGTGGTCTCGTTTGGGGACAGGAGAACACCGGGGAGCTGTTTTTT,CASGLVWGQENTGELFF
TRBV9,NA,NA,TRBJ1-6,TGTGCCAGCAGCGTAGCTTCCAGCTCCTATAATTCACCCCTCCACTTT,CASSVASSSYNSPLHF
TRBV6-5,NA,NA,TRBJ1-4,TGTGCCACCAAGAAGCCCGACGGGAATGAAAAACTGTTTTTT,CATKKPDGNEKLFF
TRBV28,NA,NA,TRBJ1-1,TGTGCCAGCAGTTTATTCACAGGTACCACTGAAGCTTTCTTT,CASSLFTGTTEAFF
TRBV30,NA,NA,TRBJ2-1,TGTGCCTGGAGTGAAATACAGGCTGAGCAGTTCTTC,CAWSEIQAEQFF
TRBV5-1,NA,few,TRBJ2-3,TGCGCCAGCTCCCTACAGCCAAGCACAGATACGCAGTATTTT,CASSLQPSTDTQYF
TRBV7-9,TRBD2,NA,TRBJ2-3,TGTGCCAGCAGTTATGGGACTAGCTGGGTCACAGATACGCAGTATTTT,CASSYGTSWVTDTQYF
TRBV6-6,TRBD1,NA,TRBJ1-5,TGTGCCAGCAGGGACAGGGATAATCAGCCCCAGCATTTT,CASRDRDNQPQHF
TRBV5-1,NA,NA,TRBJ1-4,TGCGCCAGCAGCTTGGCAGGGGCAAGGGAAAAACTGTTTTTT,CASSLAGAREKLFF
TRBV3-1/TRBV3-2,TRBD1,NA,TRBJ1-2,TGTGCCAGCAGCCAGGACAGGGGTGAGGGTCATAACTATGGCTACACCTTC,CASSQDRGEGHNYGYTF
TRBV18,TRBD1,NA,TRBJ1-1,TGTGCCAGCTCACCGACGGGGACAGGGGACACTGAAGCTTTCTTT,CASSPTGTGDTEAFF
TRBV30,NA,NA,TRBJ1-1,TGTGCCTGGAGTGTAAGCAACGAAGCTTTCTTT,CAWSVSNEAFF
TRBV30,NA,NA,TRBJ1-4,TGTGCCTGGAGTGCACAGTCTCATGAAAAACTGTTTTTT,CAWSAQSHEKLFF
TRBV3-1/TRBV3-2,NA,NA,TRBJ1-1,TGTGCCAGCAGCCAAGCGCCCGGGAGGACTGAAGCTTTCTTT,CASSQAPGRTEAFF
TRBV19,TRBD1,NA,TRBJ2-4,TGTGCCAGTAGCCCCTTCCGGACAGGAAACATTCAGTACTTC,CASSPFRTGNIQYF